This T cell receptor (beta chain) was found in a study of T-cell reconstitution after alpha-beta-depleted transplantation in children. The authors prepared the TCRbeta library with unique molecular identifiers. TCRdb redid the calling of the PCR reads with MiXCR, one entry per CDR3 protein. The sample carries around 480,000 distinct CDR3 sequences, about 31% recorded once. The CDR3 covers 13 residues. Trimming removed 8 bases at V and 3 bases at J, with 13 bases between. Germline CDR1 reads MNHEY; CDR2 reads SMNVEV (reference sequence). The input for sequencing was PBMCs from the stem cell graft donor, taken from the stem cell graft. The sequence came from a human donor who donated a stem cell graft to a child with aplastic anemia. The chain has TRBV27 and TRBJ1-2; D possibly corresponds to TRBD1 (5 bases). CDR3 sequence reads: CASGDSYHYGYTF. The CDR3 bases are TGTGCCAGCGGGGACTCTTACCACTATGGCTACACCTTC.